This entry is about one T cell receptor (beta chain). V dropped 6 bases and J dropped 1 base, with 22 bases sitting between them. The CDR3 totals 17 residues. Looked up from germline, CDR1 is SGHKS and CDR2 is YYEKEE (reference sequence). The method was immunoSEQ multiplex PCR; TCRdb's version includes in-frame clones alone and lacks a portion of them. The repertoire holds tens of thousands of clones, with just over 85% as singletons. This entry is derived from a study of blood T cell repertoires in COVID-19. The chain carries TRBV5-5 and TRBJ1-1; no definite D call. The clonotype comes from a man between 65 and 85 years old with acute or convalescent COVID-19. The sequenced sample was peripheral blood. This CDR3 is CASTWIPGRGGNTEAFF. Written as DNA, the CDR3 is TGTGCCAGCACCTGGATACCGGGCCGCGGAGGGAACACTGAAGCTTTCTTT. The full variable domain, its missing parts supplied by reference TRBV5-5 and TRBJ1-1, is DAGVTQSPTHLIKTRGQQVTLRCSPISGHKSVSWYQQVLGQGPQFIFQYYEKEERGRGNFPDRFSARQFPNYSSELNVNALLLGDSALYLCASTWIPGRGGNTEAFFGQGTRLTVV.